The present entry profiles one TCR beta chain with its context. Its antigen remains unidentified. Sorted CD4+ subsets: naive, central memory, regulatory, stem cell-like memory (CD45RO/CCR7/CD25/CD127/CD95/CD27 panel). The purity of all sorted populations exceeded 95%. Germline V lookup: CDR1 LNHNV, CDR2 YYDKDF (reference sequence). With 4 bases removed from V and 5 bases from J, the gap between germline ends came to 21 bases. CDR3 size: 16 residues. This entry is derived from a study of beta chain features in type 1 diabetes. General study points: A moderate, significant TCRB CDR3 shortening appeared in type 1 diabetes across four CD4+ subsets. Diminished insertions and augmented deletions at VDJ junctions characterized type 1 diabetes patients.

Expressed TCRB transcripts were sequenced after all isolated RNA was converted to cDNA. Sequencing used immunoSEQ multiplex PCR; TCRdb keeps in-frame clones, though not all of them. The sample comprises hundreds of thousands of clones, around a sixth of which are singletons, and 0.07% to 0.095% rests with the top ten. Sequenced material: naive CD4+ T cells from blood. The TCR sequence derives from a man between 18 and 29 years old in good health. The chain carries TRBV15 and TRBJ2-7; possibly TRBD1 or TRBD2 for D (6 bases each). CDR3 amino acids: CATSTPRGPRLHEQYF. The CDR3 DNA reads TGTGCCACCAGCACCCCTCGGGGGCCCCGTCTCCACGAGCAGTACTTC.